What follows are 9 T cell receptor beta chains derived from one specimen sequenced in a study of shared clonotypes between healthy human individuals. Only in-frame clones appear in the TCRdb table, and some are missing; sequencing was by immunoSEQ multiplex PCR. The sample has 2.5 million or so clones; 90% to 95% are singletons. The sequenced sample was naive CD4+ T cells sorted from blood. Sample subset: CD45RA+ positively selected. The receptors here all came from a man between 18 and 29 years old in good health.

On this clone: Other nucleotide sequences from this sample produce the same CDR3. The chain links TRBV25-1 to TRBJ2-7, with TRBD2 matching 8 bases. V shed 8 bases, J shed 1 base, and the junction held 4 bases outside the gene matches. Germline CDR1 is MGHDK and CDR2 is SYGVNS. The CDR3 sequence is 13 residues long. The CDR3 loop is CASGLAGSYEQYF. CDR3 bases: TGTGCCAGCGGGTTAGCGGGGTCCTACGAGCAGTACTTC.

Note on this clone: In the same sample, other DNA sequences code for this CDR3. The V gene is TRBV5-1, the J gene TRBJ2-7; D might be TRBD2 (6 bases). The CDR3 sequence is 13 residues long. Germline V gene sequence: CDR1 SGHRS, CDR2 YFSETQ. V was shortened by 3 bases and J by 2 bases, with 9 bases between the two germline ends. CDR3: CASSSTGAYEQYF. CDR3 coding DNA: TGCGCCAGCAGCTCAACGGGAGCCTACGAGCAGTACTTC. Filled out from reference TRBV5-1 and TRBJ2-7, the complete variable domain reads KAGVTQTPRYLIKTRGQQVTLSCSPISGHRSVSWYQQTPGQGLQFLFEYFSETQRNKGNFPGRFSGRQFSNSRSEMNVSTLELGDSALYLCASSSTGAYEQYFGPGTRLTVT.

The chain combines TRBV15 with TRBJ1-1; 7 bases match TRBD1. CDR1 is LNHNV and CDR2 is YYDKDF in the germline V gene (reference sequence). The ends lost 1 base at V and 2 bases at J; junction bases unmatched: 13. The CDR3 extends over 18 amino acids. The CDR3 DNA follows: TGTGCCACCAGCAGAGTAGGATTCTACGGGACAGCTAACACTGAAGCTTTCTTT. Residues: CATSRVGFYGTANTEAFF.

This clone was seen a handful of times. The chain is built from TRBV27 and TRBJ1-5; D remains ambiguous. Per germline, CDR1 MNHEY and CDR2 SMNVEV (reference sequence). V gave up 5 bases and J gave up 7 bases, with 12 bases separating them. The CDR3 has 13 amino acids. CDR3 in amino acids: CASSPQVGQPQHF. The CDR3 DNA reads TGTGCCAGCAGTCCTCAAGTTGGCCAGCCCCAGCATTTT.

The chain couples TRBV29-1 to TRBJ1-2, with D unclear. Trimming left V 3 bases short and J 4 bases short, with 9 bases between. Germline CDR1 SQVTM, CDR2 ANQGSEA. This CDR3 spans 12 amino acids. The CDR3 sequence: CSVDRQTYGYTF. The CDR3 nucleotides are TGCAGCGTTGATCGGCAGACCTATGGCTACACCTTC.

This chain joins TRBV7-9 and TRBJ2-7; D is ambiguous. The CDR3 covers 14 residues. Trimming took off 5 bases at V and 1 base at J, with 12 bases between the two ends. From germline, CDR1 is SEHNR and CDR2 FQNEAQ (reference sequence). CDR3 in DNA: TGTGCCAGCAGCGCAATCCCAGATTCCTACGAGCAGTACTTC. Residues: CASSAIPDSYEQYF.

V is TRBV15 and J is TRBJ2-3, with 11 bases lining up with TRBD2. The CDR3 sequence is 15 residues long. The junction had 3 bases not matched to a gene; V was cut back by 3 bases and J by 4 bases. Germline lookup yields CDR1 LNHNV and CDR2 YYDKDF (reference sequence). The CDR3 spells CATSSLAGGPDTQYF. The CDR3 DNA is TGTGCCACCAGCAGCCTAGCGGGAGGCCCAGATACGCAGTATTTT.

The J gene is TRBJ1-5, the V gene TRBV28; D may be TRBD1 (5 bases). The length of the CDR3 is 16 residues. Trimming shortened V by 5 bases and J by 0 bases, and 14 bases separated the two germline ends. The germline V gene encodes CDR1 MDHEN and CDR2 SYDVKM. The CDR3 spells CASSGYEGSSNQPQHF. The CDR3 DNA sequence: TGTGCCAGCAGTGGTTATGAGGGGAGTAGCAATCAGCCCCAGCATTTT.

The CDR3 protein is CASSFGGTSTGELFF. CDR3 sequence (DNA): TGTGCCAGCAGCTTTGGCGGAACGAGCACCGGGGAGCTGTTTTTT. The chain is built from TRBV7-2 and TRBJ2-2; no clear D. CDR3 length equals 15 residues. Trimming shortened V by 3 bases and J by 4 bases, and 12 bases separated the two germline ends. Germline V gives CDR1 SGHTA, CDR2 FQGNSA.